Listed here are 19 T cell receptor beta chains from one sample, sequenced in a study of identical twins. MiXCR, applied by TCRdb to the 5' RACE reads, yields one record per CDR3 protein. The table lists under 250,000 distinct CDR3 sequences, about 7.5% of them singletons. A further study also used this sample, focusing on yellow fever vaccine responses in identical twins.

The sample comprised memory (CD45RO+) T cells sorted from blood. The receptors were sampled from a woman younger than 35 in good health.

This clonotype was recorded many times. V gene TRBV12-3 or TRBV12-4 combines with J gene TRBJ1-2; maybe TRBD1 (5 bases). The CDR3 extends over 17 amino acids. V lost 2 bases, J lost 0 bases, and 16 bases lay in between. In DNA, the CDR3 is TGTGCCAGCAGTTTAACCTCTCGACAGAGAACTAACTATGGCTACACCTTC. As protein: CASSLTSRQRTNYGYTF.

This clonotype was seen ten or more times. The chain uses TRBV2 and TRBJ1-5; D may be TRBD1 (6 bases). Looked up from germline, CDR1 is SNHLY and CDR2 is FYNNEI. The germline V and J ends were trimmed by 2 bases and 7 bases, with 12 bases remaining between them. This CDR3 is built from 14 residues. This CDR3 reads CASSELAGVQPQHF. CDR3 nucleotide sequence: TGTGCCAGCAGTGAACTGGCAGGGGTGCAGCCCCAGCATTTT.

This clonotype has only a few counts. The chain recombines TRBV10-2 with TRBJ2-7, with D possibly matching TRBD1 (6 bases). In germline, CDR1 is WSHSY, CDR2 SAAADI. This CDR3 contains 14 residues. V lost 2 bases, J lost 3 bases, and 11 bases lay in between. The CDR3 nucleotides are TGCGCCAGCAGTGAGGGCCAGGGGTACTACGAGCAGTACTTC. Amino acids: CASSEGQGYYEQYF.

This clonotype has only a few counts. The chain has TRBV5-6 and TRBJ2-1, with D possibly TRBD2 on 6 matching bases. The CDR3 has 14 amino acids. Trimming took 1 base from V and 7 from J, leaving 12 bases between them. Germline values: CDR1 SGHDT, CDR2 YYEEEE. In DNA, the CDR3 is TGTGCCAGCAGCTTGCTAGCGAGAAAGAATGAGCAGTTCTTC. The encoded protein is CASSLLARKNEQFF.

This clonotype has only a few counts. J is TRBJ1-2 and V is TRBV28; D unresolved. Deletions cut 11 bases from V and 3 bases from J, with 13 bases between. Germline V lookup: CDR1 MDHEN, CDR2 SYDVKM. The CDR3 loop spans 12 amino acids. This CDR3 is CAHYTGYYGYTF. The CDR3, as DNA: TGTGCCCATTATACGGGATACTATGGCTACACCTTC.

This clonotype was observed a handful of times. The chain couples TRBV14 to TRBJ2-5; 7 bases match TRBD2. Germline assignment: CDR1 SGHDN and CDR2 FVKESK. This CDR3 comprises 16 residues. Trimming at V came to 2 bases and at J to 4 bases, leaving 10 bases not matched to a gene. CDR3 sequence (DNA): TGTGCCAGCAGCCAATTACGCGGGGGACCGGGAGAGACCCAGTACTTC. This codes for CASSQLRGGPGETQYF.

This clonotype occurred a few times. V is TRBV20-1 and J is TRBJ2-5; TRBD1 aligns across 9 bases. Germline V gives CDR1 DFQATT, CDR2 SNEGSKA (reference sequence). The CDR3 is 14 residues long. The V gene end was trimmed by 4 bases and the J gene end by 5 bases; junction bases not matched to a gene: 8. The CDR3 is CSAIQQGARETQYF. The CDR3 nucleotides read TGCAGTGCTATCCAACAGGGGGCAAGGGAGACCCAGTACTTC.

This clonotype came up many times. V usage is TRBV5-6 and J usage is TRBJ2-2; D uncertain. The germline V gene encodes CDR1 SGHDT and CDR2 YYEEEE. The V end lost 2 bases, the J end lost 1 base, and 6 bases lay between the germline ends. The CDR3 covers 14 residues. The CDR3 DNA is TGTGCCAGCAGCTTCGACAAGAACACCGGGGAGCTGTTTTTT. Translation: CASSFDKNTGELFF. The whole variable domain, remainder taken from reference TRBV5-6 and TRBJ2-2, is DAGVTQSPTHLIKTRGQQVTLRCSPKSGHDTVSWYQQALGQGPQFIFQYYEEEERQRGNFPDRFSGHQFPNYSSELNVNALLLGDSALYLCASSFDKNTGELFFGEGSRLTVL.

The table lists this clonotype with a few counts. The J gene is TRBJ2-2, the V gene TRBV7-3, with 8 bases that match TRBD1. Trimming took 5 bases from V and 10 from J; bases not matched to a gene: 6. Germline CDR1 and CDR2: SGHTA and FQGTGA. The CDR3 is made up of 13 amino acids. This chain's CDR3 is CASSQRQGTELFF. In DNA, the CDR3 is TGTGCCAGCAGCCAACGACAGGGGACGGAGCTGTTTTTT.

This chain uses TRBV30 with TRBJ1-2, with D unclear. V lost 1 base, J lost 8 bases, and 11 bases lay in between. The CDR3 totals 12 residues. CDR1 is GTSNPN and CDR2 is SVGIG in the germline V gene (reference sequence). CDR3 sequence (DNA): TGTGCCTGGAGTGAAGGCCGCGGAGGCTACACCTTC. Protein: CAWSEGRGGYTF.

This clonotype was detected a few times. The chain is built from TRBV11-3 and TRBJ2-4; D may be TRBD1 or TRBD2 (5 bases each). CDR3 size: 16 residues. CDR1 is SGHNT and CDR2 is YENEEA in the germline V gene. Trimming left V 7 bases short and J 0 bases short, with 16 bases between. CDR3 nucleotides: TGTGCCAGCACGGCTATGGACGGGGCAGCCAAAAACATTCAGTACTTC. Its translation is CASTAMDGAAKNIQYF.

The V and J genes are TRBV7-2 and TRBJ1-1, with D perhaps matching TRBD1 (5 bases). From germline, CDR1 is SGHTA and CDR2 FQGNSA. The CDR3 has 13 residues. Trimming removed 7 bases at V and 6 bases at J, with 15 bases between. CDR3 loop: CASTLRDLPEAFF. As DNA, the CDR3 is TGTGCCAGCACCCTCCGGGACTTACCTGAAGCTTTCTTT.

This clonotype was detected ten times or more. The rearrangement uses TRBV6-5 and TRBJ2-1; a possible D gene is TRBD1 (6 bases). The CDR3 loop spans 14 amino acids. V lost 0 bases and J 6 bases, leaving 9 bases between the germline ends. CDR1 is MNHEY and CDR2 is SVGAGI in the germline V gene. The CDR3 DNA sequence: TGTGCCAGCAGTTACTCGGACAGTGGCAATGAGCAGTTCTTC. This encodes CASSYSDSGNEQFF.

The rearrangement uses TRBV3-1 and TRBJ2-1, with D uncertain. Germline V gives CDR1 LGHDT, CDR2 YNNKEL (reference sequence). Trimming removed 1 base from V and 8 bases from J, with 6 bases in between. This CDR3 has 12 residues. DNA of the CDR3: TGTGCCAGCAGCCAAGCAAGCCATGAGCAGTTCTTC. It is translated as CASSQASHEQFF.

This clonotype was seen ten or more times. The chain carries TRBV29-1 and TRBJ2-7, with D possibly being TRBD1 or TRBD2 (5 bases each). This CDR3 region has 14 residues. V was clipped by 8 bases and J by 5 bases, with 22 bases between them. Germline-derived CDR1 and CDR2 are SQVTM and ANQGSEA. The CDR3 DNA follows: TGCAGCCTGGAGGCGAGGGCCCAAGGGGACGAGCAGTACTTC. Protein product: CSLEARAQGDEQYF.

This clonotype was counted between two and nine times. This chain joins TRBV12-3 or TRBV12-4 and TRBJ2-3; the D gene is possibly TRBD1 (5 bases). This CDR3 spans 18 amino acids. V lost 5 bases to trimming and J lost 0 bases, with 21 bases between them. As DNA, the CDR3 is TGTGCCAGCAGTCCAGATACACAGGTTGGCTTTAGCACAGATACGCAGTATTTT. Protein sequence: CASSPDTQVGFSTDTQYF.

The table lists this clonotype with a few counts. The chain is built from TRBV24-1 and TRBJ2-7; 8 bases map to TRBD2. The germline gives CDR1 KGHDR, CDR2 SFDVKD. V dropped 4 bases and J dropped 0; count of bases not matched to a gene: 1. The CDR3 totals 14 residues. CDR3 loop: CATSESGSSYEQYF. CDR3 sequence (DNA): TGTGCCACCAGTGAGAGCGGGAGCTCCTACGAGCAGTACTTC.

This clonotype occurred many times. V usage is TRBV5-1 and J usage is TRBJ2-5, with TRBD1 matching over 7 bases. Per the germline V gene, CDR1 is SGHRS and CDR2 is YFSETQ. V lost 4 bases and J lost 1; bases outside the gene matches: 7. The CDR3 runs 15 residues. The CDR3 nucleotides are TGCGCCAGCAGCGTCGGGGACAGACCCCAAGAGACCCAGTACTTC. Amino acid sequence: CASSVGDRPQETQYF.

The chain joins TRBV3-1 to TRBJ2-5; unclear D gene. Germline values: CDR1 LGHDT, CDR2 YNNKEL (reference sequence). Trimming took 0 bases from V and 3 from J, leaving 11 bases between them. The CDR3 contains 15 residues. The CDR3 here is CASSQEGPRKETQYF. The CDR3 coding sequence is TGTGCCAGCAGCCAAGAAGGTCCACGGAAAGAGACCCAGTACTTC.